This T cell receptor (beta chain) was identified in a study of blood T cell repertoires in COVID-19. Study overall: Samples representing acute and convalescent COVID-19 were sourced from the United States, Italy and Spain. PBMCs, B-cell-depleted T cells, or T cells provided the cDNA or gDNA that made up the material.

The assay was immunoSEQ multiplex PCR, and TCRdb's table has in-frame clones only and misses some. The sample consists of about 140,000 clones, approximately 90% of them appearing once. Sequencing used peripheral blood. The source of this sequence is a woman of 80 years or more with acute or convalescent COVID-19.

CDR3 sequence: CASSPGQGAGEKLFF. The CDR3 DNA is TGTGCCAGCAGCCCAGGACAGGGGGCGGGTGAAAAACTGTTTTTT. This chain connects TRBV7-6 to TRBJ1-4; TRBD1 aligns across 11 bases. The CDR3 covers 15 residues. Unmatched junction bases numbered 6, after V lost 5 bases and J lost 7 bases. The V gene's germline CDR1 is SGHVS and CDR2 FNYEAQ.